The 16 T cell receptor beta chains below come from one sample, sequenced in a study of blood T cell repertoires in COVID-19. Sequenced by immunoSEQ multiplex PCR; TCRdb stores in-frame clones only, minus some. The table records roughly 140,000 clones, around four fifths of them present only once. The source material was peripheral blood. The receptors were sampled from a woman between 40 and 50 years old with active or convalescent COVID-19.

This chain uses TRBV28 with TRBJ1-2; D is unclear. Germline V CDR1 and CDR2: MDHEN, SYDVKM. Trimming shortened V by 2 bases and J by 8 bases, and 9 bases separated the two germline ends. This CDR3 has 12 amino acids. Written as DNA, the CDR3 is TGTGCCAGCAGTTTACCACAGCCGGGCTACACCTTC. Protein sequence: CASSLPQPGYTF.

This clone appeared a single time. This rearrangement joins TRBV5-1 to TRBJ2-1; 8 positions match TRBD1. The junction had 3 bases not matched to a gene; V was cut back by 7 bases and J by 0 bases. This CDR3 region has 14 residues. Germline CDR1 and CDR2: SGHRS and YFSETQ. CDR3 sequence reads: CASYTGGSYNEQFF. The CDR3 DNA reads TGCGCCAGCTATACAGGGGGCTCCTACAATGAGCAGTTCTTC.

The CDR3 sequence is CASSTQRFNTEAFF. The CDR3 bases are TGTGCCAGCAGTACACAGAGATTTAACACTGAAGCTTTCTTT. The V call is TRBV27, the J call TRBJ1-1; D not resolved. The V and J ends lost 5 bases and 2 bases respectively, with 12 bases between them. CDR3 length: 14 residues. Germline CDR1 is MNHEY and CDR2 is SMNVEV (reference sequence).

The chain uses TRBV7-9 and TRBJ1-5, with D maybe TRBD1 (6 bases). Germline assignment: CDR1 SEHNR and CDR2 FQNEAQ (reference sequence). The CDR3 totals 19 residues. The germline V and J ends were trimmed by 0 bases and 0 bases, with 18 bases remaining between them. CDR3 region: CASSLAQPGQPYSNQPQHF. CDR3 sequence (DNA): TGTGCCAGCAGCTTAGCCCAACCTGGACAGCCCTATAGCAATCAGCCCCAGCATTTT.

V usage is TRBV2 and J usage is TRBJ1-1; 11 bases are a match to TRBD1. The junction had 12 bases not matched to a gene; V was cut back by 4 bases and J by 5 bases. There are 17 residues in the CDR3. Germline V CDR1 and CDR2: SNHLY, FYNNEI. The chain's CDR3 is CASSGYGQGAKETEAFF. The DNA for the CDR3 is TGTGCCAGCAGTGGGTACGGACAGGGGGCTAAGGAAACTGAAGCTTTCTTT.

This clone was counted between two and nine times. The gene calls are TRBV7-2 and TRBJ1-5; 9 bases line up with TRBD1. CDR1 and CDR2 from the germline V gene are SGHTA and FQGNSA. CDR3 size: 15 residues. V lost 4 bases, J lost 4 bases, and 5 bases stayed unmatched. CDR3 in DNA: TGTGCCAGCAGCTGGACCGGGACAGGGAATCAGCCCCAGCATTTT. Its protein product is CASSWTGTGNQPQHF.

This sequence joins TRBV11-2 and TRBJ2-3; 7 bases are shared with TRBD2. Germline V CDR1 and CDR2: SGHAT, FQNNGV. The CDR3 contains 15 residues. V was pared by 4 bases and J by 4 bases, with 8 bases of the junction left unmatched. The CDR3 reads CASSWTRGEADTQYF. The CDR3 DNA follows: TGTGCCAGCAGCTGGACTAGAGGGGAGGCAGATACGCAGTATTTT.

In DNA form, the CDR3 reads TGTGCCAGCAGCGCCTCTACAGCACCGGGGGGCTACACCTTC. Amino acids: CASSASTAPGGYTF. This rearrangement joins TRBV7-2 to TRBJ1-2; D unresolved. Trimming shortened V by 5 bases and J by 8 bases, and 18 bases separated the two germline ends. This CDR3 contains 14 residues. Germline V gene lookup returns CDR1 SGHTA and CDR2 FQGNSA.

This clone was detected a few times. This chain uses TRBV28 with TRBJ1-2, with D uncertain. Trimming pared 7 bases from V and 5 bases from J, leaving 20 bases between. The CDR3 contains 15 residues. The germline V gene has CDR1 MDHEN and CDR2 SYDVKM. In nucleotides, the CDR3 is TGTGCCAGCAATCTGGGAGGGAATGAGAGGTATGGCTACACCTTC. Its translation is CASNLGGNERYGYTF.

The rearrangement joins TRBV9 to TRBJ1-2; TRBD1 aligns across 9 bases. The germline gives CDR1 SGDLS, CDR2 YYNGEE. V lost 0 bases and J lost 2; bases outside the gene matches: 2. This CDR3 is built from 15 residues. CDR3 residues: CASSVEQGANYGYTF. The CDR3 DNA reads TGTGCCAGCAGCGTAGAACAGGGGGCGAACTATGGCTACACCTTC.

This chain uses TRBV18 with TRBJ1-4; possible D gene TRBD1, 5 bases. CDR3 size: 18 residues. The germline V gene has CDR1 KGHSH and CDR2 LQKENI. V dropped 1 base and J dropped 3 bases, with 18 bases sitting between them. The CDR3 protein is CASSPLTGQGRANEKLFF. The CDR3 bases are TGTGCCAGCTCACCACTTACCGGCCAGGGAAGGGCTAATGAAAAACTGTTTTTT. The full variable domain, completed using reference TRBV18 and TRBJ1-4, is NAGVMQNPRHLVRRRGQEARLRCSPMKGHSHVYWYRQLPEEGLKFMVYLQKENIIDESGMPKERFSAEFPKEGPSILRIQQVVRGDSAAYFCASSPLTGQGRANEKLFFGSGTQLSVL.

The V call is TRBV19, the J call TRBJ1-5; tentatively, D is TRBD1 (5 bases). Germline V gene data show CDR1 as LNHDA and CDR2 as SQIVND (reference sequence). CDR3 length equals 19 residues. V was clipped by 2 bases and J by 1 base, with 21 bases between them. The CDR3 here is CASSISLGRGIGSNQPQHF. CDR3 bases: TGTGCCAGTAGTATAAGTTTGGGAAGGGGTATAGGAAGCAATCAGCCCCAGCATTTT.

The rearrangement links TRBV10-3 to TRBJ1-2, with D tentatively TRBD1 (6 bases). There are 13 residues in the CDR3. CDR1 ENHRY and CDR2 SYGVKD come from the germline V gene. Trimming pared 2 bases from V and 7 bases from J, leaving 11 bases between. CDR3 sequence (DNA): TGTGCCATCAGTGAGCCGGGGACATCTGGCTACACCTTC. Amino acid sequence: CAISEPGTSGYTF.

This sequence joins TRBV5-8 and TRBJ1-5; no firm D call. Trimming stripped 4 bases from V and 6 bases from J, with 8 bases between. This CDR3 contains 12 residues. Germline V gene data show CDR1 as SGHTS and CDR2 as YDEGEE. CDR3 region: CASSPLGQPQHF. In DNA, the CDR3 is TGTGCCAGCAGCCCGCTCGGTCAGCCCCAGCATTTT.

V usage is TRBV11-2 and J usage is TRBJ1-4, with unresolved D. V lost 2 bases and J lost 8, with 12 bases in between. The CDR3 loop spans 14 amino acids. Germline CDR1 is SGHAT and CDR2 is FQNNGV. Here the CDR3 DNA reads TGTGCCAGCAGCTTAAATCGGGTCGTCGAAAAACTGTTTTTT. This sequence encodes CASSLNRVVEKLFF. Supplemented by reference TRBV11-2 and TRBJ1-4, the full variable domain reads EAGVAQSPRYKIIEKRQSVAFWCNPISGHATLYWYQQILGQGPKLLIQFQNNGVVDDSQLPKDRFSAERLKGVDSTLKIQPAKLEDSAVYLCASSLNRVVEKLFFGSGTQLSVL.

This chain connects TRBV30 to TRBJ1-2; TRBD1 aligns across 7 bases. The CDR3 contains 16 residues. The V gene's germline CDR1 is GTSNPN and CDR2 SVGIG (reference sequence). V lost 1 base and J lost 5; bases outside the gene matches: 13. The CDR3 reads CAWSATGAADLYGYTF. CDR3 coding DNA: TGTGCCTGGAGTGCTACAGGGGCCGCGGATCTATATGGCTACACCTTC.